This T cell receptor (beta chain) was retrieved from a study of blood T cells in healthy people across ages. Trimming shortened V by 1 base and J by 7 bases, and 11 bases separated the two germline ends. The CDR3 totals 13 residues. Germline lookup yields CDR1 LGHDT and CDR2 YNNKEL (reference sequence). As for this clonotype: Its antigen remains unknown.

Study-wide results and limits: Per million T cells, TCR beta diversity dropped about linearly as age rose.

Combining a sample-barcoded 5' primer with a J-beta primer mix, a second PCR ran for about 6 to 11 cycles. One entry per CDR3 protein, called by TCRdb with MiXCR from the 5' RACE reads. The sample shows 1.5 million to 1.9 million distinct CDR3 sequences, under 55% of them seen only once. Sequencing input: blood. The clonotype comes from a woman aged 18-29 years in good health. The chain couples TRBV3-1 to TRBJ2-7; no clear D. The CDR3 sequence is CASSQGRAREQYF. The CDR3 region has the DNA TGTGCCAGCAGCCAAGGGCGAGCGAGGGAGCAGTACTTC.